Shown below are 20 T cell receptor beta chains from a single sample sequenced in a study of a mutant IDH1 vaccine in newly diagnosed glioma. Antigens for these TCRs are unknown. Regarding time point: week 5, during vaccination. With topical imiquimod, each dose of the vaccine consisted of 300 ug of mutant IDH1 20-mer peptide. Data came from immunoSEQ multiplex PCR; TCRdb stores just in-frame clones and leaves some out. The sample has 23,000 or so clones, 77% seen once. The sample was PBMCs, taken from a glioma patient whose treatment included an IDH1 peptide vaccine. The receptors shown here come from a man between 35 and 55 years old with glioma.

The rearrangement joins TRBV29-1 to TRBJ2-5; 8 nucleotides align to TRBD2. CDR1 and CDR2 (germline): SQVTM, ANQGSEA. The trim removed 0 bases at V and 1 base at J, leaving 4 bases unmatched. The CDR3 extends over 15 amino acids. The CDR3 DNA reads TGCAGCGTTGAAGAGGTAGCGGGGTTCCAAGAGACCCAGTACTTC. It encodes CSVEEVAGFQETQYF. Drawing the rest from reference TRBV29-1 and TRBJ2-5, the complete variable domain is SAVISQKPSRDICQRGTSLTIQCQVDSQVTMMFWYRQQPGQSLTLIATANQGSEATYESGFVIDKFPISRPNLTFSTLTVSNMSPEDSSIYLCSVEEVAGFQETQYFGPGTRLLVL.

This clone was seen a handful of times. This sequence joins TRBV10-1 and TRBJ1-1; perhaps TRBD1 as D (5 bases). This CDR3 is built from 15 residues. Trimming cost V 5 bases and J 1 base, with 14 bases left between them. The germline gives CDR1 WNHNN, CDR2 SYGVQD (reference sequence). The CDR3 protein is CASSKTGTGNTEAFF. The CDR3 DNA sequence: TGCGCCAGCAGTAAGACCGGGACGGGGAACACTGAAGCTTTCTTT.

The V gene is TRBV29-1, the J gene TRBJ2-3; 8 nucleotides agree with TRBD2. From germline, CDR1 is SQVTM and CDR2 ANQGSEA. With V trimmed by 6 bases and J by 4 bases, 15 bases remained unmatched. The CDR3 extends over 16 amino acids. CDR3 nucleotides: TGCAGCGTCGCCCGACTAGCGCAAAGTAGTGCAGATACGCAGTATTTT. It yields the protein CSVARLAQSSADTQYF.

This clone was seen only once. The chain has TRBV7-7 and TRBJ2-5; 8 bases align to TRBD2. V lost 4 bases and J lost 4; bases outside the gene matches: 8. The CDR3 has 15 residues. CDR1 SSHAT and CDR2 FNYEAQ come from the germline V gene (reference sequence). Here the CDR3 DNA reads TGTGCCAGCAGCTCGGGAGCAAGCGGGGGAGAGACCCAGTACTTC. This translates into CASSSGASGGETQYF.

The table lists this clone with a count of one. V and J are TRBV6-6 and TRBJ1-2; D might be TRBD1 (5 bases). CDR3 size: 15 residues. The ends were cut back, 5 bases at V and 8 bases at J, with 21 bases in the middle. Germline lookup yields CDR1 MNHNY and CDR2 SVGAGI (reference sequence). In DNA form, the CDR3 reads TGTGCCAGCAGTCTGCTTAACCCGGGGGGACGCGGCTACACCTTC. Protein product: CASSLLNPGGRGYTF.

The J gene is TRBJ1-1, the V gene TRBV11-2; 9 bases line up with TRBD1. The length of the CDR3 is 16 residues. CDR1 and CDR2 (germline): SGHAT, FQNNGV. V lost 5 bases, J lost 0 bases, and 7 bases stayed unmatched. DNA for the CDR3: TGTGCCAGCAGCCACGGACAGGGGAGGATGAACACTGAAGCTTTCTTT. Translating it yields CASSHGQGRMNTEAFF.

J is TRBJ1-5 and V is TRBV5-6; the match to TRBD1 covers 7 bases. Trimming cost V 0 bases and J 0 bases; bases outside gene matches: 3. The germline V gene encodes CDR1 SGHDT and CDR2 YYEEEE. The CDR3 extends over 16 amino acids. CDR3 residues: CASSLGGQYSNQPQHF. In nucleotides, the CDR3 is TGTGCCAGCAGCTTGGGGGGACAGTATAGCAATCAGCCCCAGCATTTT.

The chain has TRBV4-1 and TRBJ2-1; TRBD2 matches 13 bases. Trimming at V came to 2 bases and at J to 10 bases, leaving 5 bases not matched to a gene. Germline lookup yields CDR1 MGHRA and CDR2 YSYEKL. This CDR3 comprises 15 residues. CDR3 sequence (DNA): TGCGCCAGCAGCCAACCGACTAGCGGGAGGATAGAGCAGTTCTTC. Translation gives CASSQPTSGRIEQFF.

The chain recombines TRBV11-3 with TRBJ2-2; 13 bases are a match to TRBD2. With 5 bases clipped from V and 3 bases from J, the junction kept 6 bases outside the gene matches. The CDR3 extends over 17 amino acids. Germline CDR1 and CDR2: SGHNT and YENEEA. The CDR3 coding sequence is TGTGCCAGCAGCCCGGGGACTAGCGGGATCTACACCGGGGAGCTGTTTTTT. Its translation: CASSPGTSGIYTGELFF.

The chain carries TRBV6-4 and TRBJ2-5; perhaps TRBD1 as D (5 bases). The CDR3 has 14 residues. The germline V and J ends were trimmed by 5 bases and 3 bases, with 13 bases remaining between them. Germline loops: CDR1 MRHNA, CDR2 SNTAGT. The CDR3 sequence: CASSKRTKEETQYF. Here the CDR3 DNA reads TGTGCCAGCAGTAAAAGGACAAAAGAAGAGACCCAGTACTTC.

The chain couples TRBV29-1 to TRBJ2-3; unclear D gene. V was trimmed by 6 bases and J by 0 bases, leaving 1 base between them. CDR3 length: 10 amino acids. The germline V gene encodes CDR1 SQVTM and CDR2 ANQGSEA. In DNA form, the CDR3 reads TGCAGCGTCAGCACAGATACGCAGTATTTT. It codes for CSVSTDTQYF.

The rearrangement links TRBV6-5 to TRBJ2-1; TRBD2 agrees at 8 bases. Germline values: CDR1 MNHEY, CDR2 SVGAGI. The CDR3 is made up of 13 amino acids. V shed 0 bases and J 10 bases; nucleotides not matched to a gene: 2. In DNA, the CDR3 is TGTGCCAGCAGTTACTCGGGGACTAGAGAGCAGTTCTTC. Protein product: CASSYSGTREQFF.

V usage is TRBV4-1 and J usage is TRBJ2-7, with 10 bases that match TRBD1. The germline gives CDR1 MGHRA, CDR2 YSYEKL. The junction had 5 bases not matched to a gene; V was cut back by 2 bases and J by 4 bases. The CDR3 length is 15 residues. The CDR3 sequence is CASSQQDRGEYEQYF. CDR3 in DNA: TGCGCCAGCAGCCAACAGGACAGGGGGGAATACGAGCAGTACTTC.

J is TRBJ2-3 and V is TRBV28; D remains ambiguous. The germline CDR1 and CDR2 sequences are MDHEN and SYDVKM. V gave up 1 base and J gave up 7 bases, with 21 bases separating them. The CDR3 consists of 17 residues. The DNA for the CDR3 is TGTGCCAGCAGTTTATCAGCCGGGTTGAGTGGCGTAAATACGCAGTATTTT. Encoded protein: CASSLSAGLSGVNTQYF.

The rearrangement links TRBV6-4 to TRBJ2-2; weak D call: TRBD2 (5 bases). From germline, CDR1 is MRHNA and CDR2 SNTAGT. This CDR3 comprises 15 residues. Trimming left V 0 bases short and J 3 bases short, with 8 bases between. CDR3 region: CASSDSLDYTGELFF. DNA for the CDR3: TGTGCCAGCAGTGACTCTTTGGACTACACCGGGGAGCTGTTTTTT.

V is TRBV7-9 and J is TRBJ1-2; D gene unclear. Germline loops: CDR1 SEHNR, CDR2 FQNEAQ (reference sequence). This CDR3 comprises 15 residues. Trimming removed 3 bases from V and 5 bases from J, with 16 bases in between. The DNA for the CDR3 is TGTGCCAGCAGCTTTGTAGGGATTCCGCAATATGGCTACACCTTC. Protein sequence: CASSFVGIPQYGYTF.

V is TRBV10-1 and J is TRBJ2-5, with D unresolved. Germline V gene lookup returns CDR1 WNHNN and CDR2 SYGVQD (reference sequence). The V and J ends lost 8 bases and 4 bases respectively, with 14 bases between them. The CDR3 loop spans 13 amino acids. The CDR3, as DNA: TGCGCCAGCCAAATCTATCGCGGAGAGACCCAGTACTTC. It yields the protein CASQIYRGETQYF.

V and J are TRBV7-9 and TRBJ2-5; D may correspond to TRBD1 or TRBD2 (5 bases each). V was pared by 1 base and J by 5 bases, with 20 bases between. This CDR3 has 17 residues. CDR1 SEHNR and CDR2 FQNEAQ come from the germline V gene (reference sequence). The CDR3 coding sequence is TGTGCCAGCAGCTTAGGGACCGGGACCTCACAAGTCGAGACCCAGTACTTC. Amino acid sequence: CASSLGTGTSQVETQYF.

The chain recombines TRBV9 with TRBJ2-7; 7 bases agree with TRBD1. Germline CDR1 is SGDLS and CDR2 is YYNGEE. The V gene end was trimmed by 4 bases and the J gene end by 2 bases; junction bases not matched to a gene: 3. The CDR3 covers 13 residues. Here the CDR3 DNA reads TGTGCCAGCAGCCCCCAGGGGGCCTACGAGCAGTACTTC. It codes for CASSPQGAYEQYF.

This clone was recorded only once. CDR3 sequence reads: CASNRGGYNEQFF. CDR3 nucleotide sequence: TGTGCCAGCAATAGGGGGGGATACAATGAGCAGTTCTTC. The chain joins TRBV6-5 to TRBJ2-1; possible D gene TRBD2, 7 bases. The V gene lost 7 bases and the J gene lost 4 bases, with 11 bases spanning the gap. This CDR3 is 13 amino acids long. Germline V lookup: CDR1 MNHEY, CDR2 SVGAGI.